This TCR beta chain came from a study of cytomegalovirus exposure and HLA in healthy donors. Notes on the study in general: Most observed TCR sequences were rare, whereas some public TCRs were detected in many donors. Presence/absence analysis assumed near-uniform sequencing depth across donors. Listed as cytomegalovirus-associated were 150 to 200 TCR beta chains. Testing in vitro showed a few CMV-associated chains specific for CMV antigens.

The junction had 9 bases not matched to a gene; V was cut back by 6 bases and J by 8 bases. CDR1 is MNHEY, CDR2 SVGAGI, per germline. The CDR3 extends over 13 amino acids. The PCR made use of 60 Vbeta and 13 Jbeta primers. TCRdb keeps only in-frame clones here, not all; method: immunoSEQ multiplex PCR. With 77,000 or so clones in the sample, the ten largest clones hold about 5%. On this clone: The antigen is not known.

The TCR was taken from a man under 40 in good health and CMV-seronegative. The specimen sequenced was PBMCs. The rearrangement links TRBV6-5 to TRBJ1-2, with 7 positions matching TRBD1. The CDR3 is CASRLTGRTGYTF. The CDR3 DNA is TGTGCCAGCAGATTGACAGGGCGGACCGGCTACACCTTC.